These T cell receptor beta chains were read from a single sample in a study of blood T cell repertoires in COVID-19. The table came from immunoSEQ multiplex PCR; TCRdb's copy has only in-frame clones and leaves some out. Altogether around 250,000 clones are present, about 89% being singletons, with the ten largest covering over 8%. Input material: peripheral blood. Receptors were obtained from a man aged 40-49 years with active or convalescent COVID-19. CDR3s include the opening cysteine and the closing phenylalanine or tryptophan. D genes are given only for firm matches. Size tells how often a clone was seen (once, few, many) or the class of an expanded clone, and some rows leave it out.

j_call: TRBJ2-7; d_call: .; clone_size: .; cdr3_length: 15; v_call: TRBV24-1; cdr3_nt: TGTGCCACCAGTGATCCTCGACAGAGCCCCTACGAGCAGTACTTC; cdr3_aa: CATSDPRQSPYEQYF
j_call: TRBJ2-3; d_call: .; clone_size: .; cdr3_length: 14; v_call: TRBV9; cdr3_nt: TGTGCCAGCAGCTCTAAGGGGATCACAGATACGCAGTATTTT; cdr3_aa: CASSSKGITDTQYF
j_call: TRBJ2-5; d_call: TRBD1; clone_size: .; cdr3_length: 13; v_call: TRBV29-1; cdr3_nt: TGCAGCGTTGGGCGACAGGGGGGAGAGACCCAGTACTTC; cdr3_aa: CSVGRQGGETQYF
j_call: TRBJ2-6; d_call: TRBD1; clone_size: .; cdr3_length: 17; v_call: TRBV5-1; cdr3_nt: TGCGCCAGCAGCTTGGGGACAGGGCGCTCTGGGGCCAACGTCCTGACTTTC; cdr3_aa: CASSLGTGRSGANVLTF
j_call: TRBJ1-2; d_call: .; clone_size: .; cdr3_length: 14; v_call: TRBV3-1/TRBV3-2; cdr3_nt: TGTGCCAGCAGCCGACGGACACTAACTGGAGGCTACACCTTC; cdr3_aa: CASSRRTLTGGYTF
j_call: TRBJ2-5; d_call: .; clone_size: once; cdr3_length: 13; v_call: TRBV12-1; cdr3_nt: TGTGCCAGCAGCTTTATGGGGGGTGAGACCCAGTACTTC; cdr3_aa: CASSFMGGETQYF
j_call: TRBJ2-2; d_call: .; clone_size: .; cdr3_length: 13; v_call: TRBV28; cdr3_nt: TGTGCCAGCCTGAACAGGGACACCGGGGAGCTGTTTTTT; cdr3_aa: CASLNRDTGELFF
j_call: TRBJ1-5; d_call: TRBD1; clone_size: .; cdr3_length: 15; v_call: TRBV19; cdr3_nt: TGTGCCAGTAGCTGGACAGGGAATAGCAATCAGCCCCAGCATTTT; cdr3_aa: CASSWTGNSNQPQHF
j_call: TRBJ2-1; d_call: TRBD2; clone_size: .; cdr3_length: 15; v_call: TRBV27; cdr3_nt: TGTGCCAGCAGTTCGCTAGCGGATACATACAATGAGCAGTTCTTC; cdr3_aa: CASSSLADTYNEQFF
j_call: TRBJ1-5; d_call: .; clone_size: .; cdr3_length: 17; v_call: TRBV30; cdr3_nt: TGTGCCTGGAGTGTCCCGGGGAGGGGGTACGGCAATCAGCCCCAGCATTTT; cdr3_aa: CAWSVPGRGYGNQPQHF
j_call: TRBJ1-1; d_call: .; clone_size: .; cdr3_length: 14; v_call: TRBV5-1; cdr3_nt: TGCGCCAGCAGCTTCGCCGAAGCTACCACTGAAGCTTTCTTT; cdr3_aa: CASSFAEATTEAFF
j_call: TRBJ1-1; d_call: TRBD1; clone_size: .; cdr3_length: 11; v_call: TRBV10-2; cdr3_nt: TGCGCCAGCAGTGATACAGGGGGCGCTTTCTTT; cdr3_aa: CASSDTGGAFF
j_call: TRBJ1-5; d_call: .; clone_size: .; cdr3_length: 13; v_call: TRBV7-8; cdr3_nt: TGTGCCAGCAGCTTAGCCCCGGCAGGCCCCCAGCATTTT; cdr3_aa: CASSLAPAGPQHF
j_call: TRBJ1-2; d_call: .; clone_size: few; cdr3_length: 17; v_call: TRBV27; cdr3_nt: TGTGCCAGCACCACCCTCCTGAGGGAGCGCTTCTTTTATGGCTACACCTTC; cdr3_aa: CASTTLLRERFFYGYTF
j_call: TRBJ1-1; d_call: .; clone_size: .; cdr3_length: 17; v_call: TRBV30; cdr3_nt: TGTGCCTGGACCGTTGGCAGGGAAGGTCCTATGAACACTGAAGCTTTCTTT; cdr3_aa: CAWTVGREGPMNTEAFF
j_call: TRBJ1-1; d_call: .; clone_size: .; cdr3_length: 14; v_call: TRBV6-5; cdr3_nt: TGTGCCAGCAGTTCGGTCTTAATGAACACTGAAGCTTTCTTT; cdr3_aa: CASSSVLMNTEAFF
j_call: TRBJ1-3; d_call: .; clone_size: .; cdr3_length: 15; v_call: TRBV5-4; cdr3_nt: TGTGCCAGCAGCCACGACAGGAACTCTGGAAACACCATATATTTT; cdr3_aa: CASSHDRNSGNTIYF
j_call: TRBJ2-1; d_call: .; clone_size: .; cdr3_length: 15; v_call: TRBV19; cdr3_nt: TGTGCCAGTATGGGGGGACAGTTTTCCTACAATGAGCAGTTCTTC; cdr3_aa: CASMGGQFSYNEQFF
j_call: TRBJ1-6; d_call: .; clone_size: few; cdr3_length: 14; v_call: TRBV13; cdr3_nt: TGTGCCAGCAGCATCGGAGGTTCTGGTTCACCCCTCCACTTT; cdr3_aa: CASSIGGSGSPLHF
j_call: TRBJ1-6; d_call: .; clone_size: .; cdr3_length: 13; v_call: TRBV12-2; cdr3_nt: TGTGCAAGTCGCTTAGCCAATAATTCACCCCTCCACTTT; cdr3_aa: CASRLANNSPLHF
j_call: TRBJ2-7; d_call: TRBD1; clone_size: once; cdr3_length: 15; v_call: TRBV6-1; cdr3_nt: TGTGCCAGCAGTGACCAGACAGGGGGTGTCTACGAGCAGTACTTC; cdr3_aa: CASSDQTGGVYEQYF
j_call: TRBJ1-4; d_call: .; clone_size: .; cdr3_length: 15; v_call: TRBV3-1/TRBV3-2; cdr3_nt: TGTGCCAGCAGCCAATATGACAAAGCCAACGAAAAACTGTTTTTT; cdr3_aa: CASSQYDKANEKLFF
j_call: TRBJ2-5; d_call: TRBD2; clone_size: once; cdr3_length: 17; v_call: TRBV15; cdr3_nt: TGTGCCACCAGCAGAGGAATAGCTAGCGGGGGCGAGGAGACCCAGTACTTC; cdr3_aa: CATSRGIASGGEETQYF
j_call: TRBJ1-6; d_call: .; clone_size: .; cdr3_length: 13; v_call: TRBV10-1; cdr3_nt: TGCGCCAGCAGTTTGGACAGTAATTCACCCCTCCACTTT; cdr3_aa: CASSLDSNSPLHF
j_call: TRBJ2-5; d_call: .; clone_size: once; cdr3_length: 14; v_call: TRBV5-4; cdr3_nt: TGTGCCAGCAGCTTGGTGGGGACACAAGAGACCCAGTACTTC; cdr3_aa: CASSLVGTQETQYF
j_call: TRBJ1-1; d_call: .; clone_size: .; cdr3_length: 10; v_call: TRBV6-5; cdr3_nt: TGTGCCAGCAGCTACACTGAAGCTTTCTTT; cdr3_aa: CASSYTEAFF
j_call: TRBJ2-7; d_call: .; clone_size: .; cdr3_length: 12; v_call: TRBV5-4; cdr3_nt: TGTGCCAGCAGCTTGGAAAGCGCCGAGCAGTACTTC; cdr3_aa: CASSLESAEQYF
j_call: TRBJ2-2; d_call: TRBD1; clone_size: .; cdr3_length: 14; v_call: TRBV5-1; cdr3_nt: TGCGCCAGCAGCTCTAACACAGGGGCCCGGGAGCTGTTTTTT; cdr3_aa: CASSSNTGARELFF
j_call: TRBJ2-7; d_call: .; clone_size: .; cdr3_length: 14; v_call: TRBV3-1/TRBV3-2; cdr3_nt: TGTGCCAGCAGCCCGAGACAGCTCTCCTACGAGCAGTACTTC; cdr3_aa: CASSPRQLSYEQYF
j_call: TRBJ2-5; d_call: .; clone_size: .; cdr3_length: 14; v_call: TRBV5-1; cdr3_nt: TGCGCCAGCAGGCTAACTACAGGCACAGAGACCCAGTACTTC; cdr3_aa: CASRLTTGTETQYF
j_call: TRBJ2-7; d_call: TRBD1; clone_size: .; cdr3_length: 12; v_call: TRBV12-3/TRBV12-4; cdr3_nt: TGTGCCAGCAGTCGAGCAGGGGGCGAGCAGTACTTC; cdr3_aa: CASSRAGGEQYF
j_call: TRBJ2-3; d_call: TRBD1; clone_size: .; cdr3_length: 14; v_call: TRBV29-1; cdr3_nt: TGCAGCGCCCCGACAGGGCGATACACAGATACGCAGTATTTT; cdr3_aa: CSAPTGRYTDTQYF
j_call: TRBJ2-1; d_call: TRBD1; clone_size: .; cdr3_length: 14; v_call: TRBV6-5; cdr3_nt: TGTGCCAGCACGGACAGGAGCTCCTACAATGAGCAGTTCTTC; cdr3_aa: CASTDRSSYNEQFF
j_call: TRBJ1-1; d_call: TRBD1; clone_size: .; cdr3_length: 18; v_call: TRBV14; cdr3_nt: TGTGCCAGCAGCCCTAACCCGGGACAGGAGATTGCGAACACTGAAGCTTTCTTT; cdr3_aa: CASSPNPGQEIANTEAFF